This T cell receptor beta chain was observed in a study of T cells after yellow fever vaccination. Study conclusions and caveats: Researchers cautioned that FACS-sorted repertoires could harbor abundant clonotypes contaminating from the bulk population.

This clonotype was counted ten times or more. Antigen specificity is unknown. Synthesis of TCR cDNA relied on 5'RACE template switching, which attached a universal primer site and UMIs. TCRdb reprocessed the 5' RACE reads via MiXCR and lists one record per CDR3 protein. Among 450,000 to 600,000 distinct CDR3 sequences listed, approximately 12% were seen once. The source material was PBMCs, sampled on the day of the yellow fever booster vaccination. This TCR came from a man younger than 45 who received the YFV17D yellow fever vaccine.

CDR3 nucleotide sequence: TGTGCCAGCAGCCAACCCCCAGACAGGGGTGATAATGAGCAGTTCTTC. Translated, it gives CASSQPPDRGDNEQFF. This chain links TRBV4-2 with TRBJ2-1; 8 bases agree with TRBD1. Looked up from germline, CDR1 is LGHNA and CDR2 is YNFKEQ. Trimming at V came to 2 bases and at J to 7 bases, leaving 10 bases not matched to a gene. CDR3 length: 16 residues.